This passage covers 9 T cell receptor beta chains from one sample sequenced in a study of shared clonotypes between healthy human individuals. This table comes from immunoSEQ multiplex PCR, and its TCRdb copy is limited to in-frame clones, with some not included. The table records some 2.1 million clones, 85% to 95% of them present only once. Terminally differentiated effector memory CD45RA+ cells were excluded by CCR7 positive selection of CD45RO-negative cells. The material sequenced was naive CD8+ T cells sorted from blood. These receptors all come from a man between 18 and 35 years old in good health.

DNA of the CDR3: TGTGCCAGCAGCGTAGGGCCGATGACCACTGAAGCTTTCTTT. The encoded protein is CASSVGPMTTEAFF. The V and J genes are TRBV9 and TRBJ1-1; no clear D. The CDR3 is made up of 14 amino acids. The germline V gene has CDR1 SGDLS and CDR2 YYNGEE. Deletions cut 0 bases from V and 4 bases from J, with 10 bases between.

Comment on this clone: Other DNA sequences of this sample code for an identical CDR3. CDR3 bases: TGTGCCAGCAGCCCCAGGGGACTAGGTACAGATACGCAGTATTTT. This codes for CASSPRGLGTDTQYF. The rearrangement uses TRBV9 and TRBJ2-3; 8 bases fit TRBD2. The germline CDR1 and CDR2 sequences are SGDLS and YYNGEE. The V gene end was trimmed by 4 bases and the J gene end by 3 bases; junction bases not matched to a gene: 7. The length of the CDR3 is 15 residues.

This rearrangement joins TRBV19 to TRBJ2-7; D ambiguous. Germline V gene sequence: CDR1 LNHDA, CDR2 SQIVND (reference sequence). The CDR3 has 12 residues. Trimming took off 5 bases at V and 7 bases at J, with 12 bases between the two ends. The CDR3: CASSSILGEQYF. The CDR3 region has the DNA TGTGCCAGTAGTTCCATTTTGGGGGAGCAGTACTTC.

The chain couples TRBV4-3 to TRBJ2-7; 9 positions agree with TRBD2. Germline assignment: CDR1 LGHNA and CDR2 YSLEER. The CDR3 has 16 residues. V trimming: 0 bases; J trimming: 3 bases; junction bases outside the gene matches: 6. The CDR3 coding sequence is TGCGCCAGCAGCCAAGATAGCGGGAGTGGTGGCTACGAGCAGTACTTC. It specifies CASSQDSGSGGYEQYF.

The chain combines TRBV21-1 with TRBJ2-7. TRBV21-1 counts as a pseudogene. The CDR3 has 18 amino acids. The CDR3 sequence is CASSKPPQDERSSYEQYF. Written as DNA, the CDR3 is TGTGCCAGCAGCAAACCCCCCCAGGACGAAAGGAGCTCCTACGAGCAGTACTTC.

V usage is TRBV19 and J usage is TRBJ2-1, with D possibly TRBD1 on 7 matching bases. Germline lookup yields CDR1 LNHDA and CDR2 SQIVND (reference sequence). The CDR3 covers 14 residues. The ends were cut back, 8 bases at V and 6 bases at J, with 17 bases in the middle. The CDR3 here is CASAGQIKLNEQFF. CDR3 DNA: TGTGCCAGTGCGGGACAGATAAAACTCAATGAGCAGTTCTTC.

The rearrangement joins TRBV27 to TRBJ2-7; D might be TRBD1 (6 bases). The CDR3 covers 14 residues. CDR1 and CDR2 (germline): MNHEY, SMNVEV (reference sequence). V was cut by 5 bases and J by 3 bases, with 14 bases left in between. CDR3 protein: CASSPLLDSYEQYF. The CDR3 DNA sequence: TGTGCCAGCAGTCCGCTCCTGGACAGCTACGAGCAGTACTTC.

The V gene is TRBV6-5, the J gene TRBJ2-7; TRBD1 agrees at 7 bases. This CDR3 spans 14 amino acids. Germline CDR1 MNHEY, CDR2 SVGAGI. J gave up 3 bases and V 5 bases, and 7 bases lay outside the gene matches. The CDR3 loop reads CASSTGVGNYEQYF. The CDR3 coding sequence is TGTGCCAGCAGTACAGGGGTCGGAAACTACGAGCAGTACTTC.

The chain is built from TRBV30 and TRBJ2-5, with D tentatively TRBD1 (5 bases). Germline lookup yields CDR1 GTSNPN and CDR2 SVGIG (reference sequence). The CDR3 length is 12 residues. Between the trimmed V and J ends, which lost 2 bases and 3 bases, there was a span of 7 bases. CDR3 in amino acids: CAWSLTEETQYF. The DNA for the CDR3 is TGTGCCTGGAGTTTGACAGAAGAGACCCAGTACTTC.